This T cell receptor beta chain was captured by sequencing in a study of blood T cells in healthy people across ages. With each sample, at least 6 micrograms of total RNA were extracted. The CDR3 has 14 residues. V lost 6 bases and J 0 bases, leaving 13 bases between the germline ends. Germline CDR1 SGHRS, CDR2 YFSETQ. Using a J-beta primer mix together with a sample-barcoded 5' primer, a second PCR was run for about 7 to 12 cycles. TCRdb re-called the 5' RACE reads through MiXCR, storing one row per CDR3 protein. The sample has 850,000 to 1,000,000 distinct CDR3 sequences, about 44% seen once. The origin of this receptor is a man aged 25 to 40 in good health. The V call is TRBV5-1, the J call TRBJ2-7; perhaps TRBD2 as D (6 bases). Sequenced sample: blood. CDR3 sequence: CASTPGGISYEQYF. DNA for the CDR3: TGCGCCAGCACCCCTGGCGGGATCTCCTACGAGCAGTACTTC.